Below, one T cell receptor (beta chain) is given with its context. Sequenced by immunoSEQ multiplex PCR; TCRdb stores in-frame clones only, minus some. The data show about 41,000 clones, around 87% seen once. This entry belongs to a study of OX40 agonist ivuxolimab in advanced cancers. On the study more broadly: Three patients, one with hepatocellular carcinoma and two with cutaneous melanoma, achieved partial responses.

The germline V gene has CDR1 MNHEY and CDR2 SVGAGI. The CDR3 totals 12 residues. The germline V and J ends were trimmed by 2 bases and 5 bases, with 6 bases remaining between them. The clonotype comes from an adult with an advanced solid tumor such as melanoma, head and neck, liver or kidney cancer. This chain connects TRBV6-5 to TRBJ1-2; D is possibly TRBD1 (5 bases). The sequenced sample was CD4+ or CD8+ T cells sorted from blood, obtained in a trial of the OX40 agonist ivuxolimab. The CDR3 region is CASSYGGYGYTF. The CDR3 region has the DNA TGTGCCAGCAGTTACGGGGGGTATGGCTACACCTTC.